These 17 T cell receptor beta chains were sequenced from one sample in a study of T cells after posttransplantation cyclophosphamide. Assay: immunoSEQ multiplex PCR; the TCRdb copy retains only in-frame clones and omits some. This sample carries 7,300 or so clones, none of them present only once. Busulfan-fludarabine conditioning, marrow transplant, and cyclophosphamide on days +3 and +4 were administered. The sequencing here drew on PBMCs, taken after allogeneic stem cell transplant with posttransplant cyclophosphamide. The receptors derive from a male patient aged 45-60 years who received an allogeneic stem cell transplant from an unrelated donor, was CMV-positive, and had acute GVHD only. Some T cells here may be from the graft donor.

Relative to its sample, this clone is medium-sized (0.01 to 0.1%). CDR3 amino acids: CASRDETGPQPQHF. The CDR3 nucleotides are TGTGCCAGCAGGGACGAGACAGGGCCTCAGCCCCAGCATTTT. The chain is built from TRBV2 and TRBJ1-5; TRBD1 aligns across 7 bases. The junction had 8 bases not matched to a gene; V was cut back by 6 bases and J by 6 bases. This CDR3 has 14 amino acids. Germline V gene lookup returns CDR1 SNHLY and CDR2 FYNNEI.

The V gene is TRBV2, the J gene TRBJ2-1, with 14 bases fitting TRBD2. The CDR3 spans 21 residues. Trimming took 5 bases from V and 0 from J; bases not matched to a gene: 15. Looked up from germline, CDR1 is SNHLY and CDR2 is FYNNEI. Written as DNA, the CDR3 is TGTGCCAGCAGTCACCAGGACAGGTTAGGGACTAGCGGGAGCTCCTACAATGAGCAGTTCTTC. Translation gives CASSHQDRLGTSGSSYNEQFF.

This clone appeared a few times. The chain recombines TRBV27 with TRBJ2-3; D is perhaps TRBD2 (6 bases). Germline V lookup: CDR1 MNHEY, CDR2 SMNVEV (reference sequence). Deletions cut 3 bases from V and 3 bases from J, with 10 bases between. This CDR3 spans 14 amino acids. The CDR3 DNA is TGTGCCAGCAGTTTCTCCGGGGGAACAGATACGCAGTATTTT. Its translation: CASSFSGGTDTQYF.

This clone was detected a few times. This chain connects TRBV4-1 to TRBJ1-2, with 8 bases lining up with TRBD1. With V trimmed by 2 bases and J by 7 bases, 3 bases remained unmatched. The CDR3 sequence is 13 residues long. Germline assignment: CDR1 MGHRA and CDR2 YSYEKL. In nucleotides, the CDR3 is TGCGCCAGCAGCCAACAGGGGGCGCTTGGCTACACCTTC. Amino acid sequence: CASSQQGALGYTF.

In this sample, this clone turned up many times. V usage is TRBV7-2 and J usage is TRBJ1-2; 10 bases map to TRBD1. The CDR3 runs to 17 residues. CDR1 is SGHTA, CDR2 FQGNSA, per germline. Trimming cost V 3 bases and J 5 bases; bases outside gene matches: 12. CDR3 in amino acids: CASSFRQGATLPYGYTF. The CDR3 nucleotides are TGTGCCAGCAGCTTCCGACAGGGGGCAACCCTACCATATGGCTACACCTTC.

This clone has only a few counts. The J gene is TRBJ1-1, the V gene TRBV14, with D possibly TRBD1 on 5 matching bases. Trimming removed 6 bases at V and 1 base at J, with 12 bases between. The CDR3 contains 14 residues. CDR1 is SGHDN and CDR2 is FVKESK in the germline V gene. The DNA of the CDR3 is TGTGCCAGCAGGCAAAATAGGGGGAACACTGAAGCTTTCTTT. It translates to CASRQNRGNTEAFF.

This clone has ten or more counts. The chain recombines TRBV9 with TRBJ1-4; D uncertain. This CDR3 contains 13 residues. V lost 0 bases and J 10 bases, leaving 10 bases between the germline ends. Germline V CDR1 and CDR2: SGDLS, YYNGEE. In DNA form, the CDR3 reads TGTGCCAGCAGCGTAGAAACGGCGGGAAAACTGTTTTTT. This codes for CASSVETAGKLFF.

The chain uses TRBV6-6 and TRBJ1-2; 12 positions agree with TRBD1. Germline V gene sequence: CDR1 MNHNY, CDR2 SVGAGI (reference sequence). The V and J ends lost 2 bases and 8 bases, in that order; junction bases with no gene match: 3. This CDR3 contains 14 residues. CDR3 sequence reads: CASSYRGQGAGYTF. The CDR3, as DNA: TGTGCCAGCAGTTACAGGGGACAGGGGGCCGGCTACACCTTC.

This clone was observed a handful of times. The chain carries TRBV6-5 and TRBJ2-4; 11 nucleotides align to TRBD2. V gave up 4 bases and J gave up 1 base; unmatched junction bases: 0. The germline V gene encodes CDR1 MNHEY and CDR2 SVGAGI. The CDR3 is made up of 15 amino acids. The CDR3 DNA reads TGTGCCAGCAGTTCTAGCGGGGGGGCCAAAAACATTCAGTACTTC. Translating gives CASSSSGGAKNIQYF.

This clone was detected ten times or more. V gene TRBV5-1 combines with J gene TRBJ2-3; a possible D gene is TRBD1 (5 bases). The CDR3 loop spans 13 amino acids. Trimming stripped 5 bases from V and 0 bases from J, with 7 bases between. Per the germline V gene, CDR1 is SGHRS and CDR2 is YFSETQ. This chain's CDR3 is CASSWGSTDTQYF. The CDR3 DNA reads TGCGCCAGCAGTTGGGGCAGCACAGATACGCAGTATTTT. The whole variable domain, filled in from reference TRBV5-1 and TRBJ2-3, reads KAGVTQTPRYLIKTRGQQVTLSCSPISGHRSVSWYQQTPGQGLQFLFEYFSETQRNKGNFPGRFSGRQFSNSRSEMNVSTLELGDSALYLCASSWGSTDTQYFGPGTRLTVL.

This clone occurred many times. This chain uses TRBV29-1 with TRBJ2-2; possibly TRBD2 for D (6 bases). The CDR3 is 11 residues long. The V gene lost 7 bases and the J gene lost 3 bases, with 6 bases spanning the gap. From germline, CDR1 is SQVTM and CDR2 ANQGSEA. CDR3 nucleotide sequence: TGCAGCGGCGGGGACACCGGGGAGCTGTTTTTT. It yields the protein CSGGDTGELFF.

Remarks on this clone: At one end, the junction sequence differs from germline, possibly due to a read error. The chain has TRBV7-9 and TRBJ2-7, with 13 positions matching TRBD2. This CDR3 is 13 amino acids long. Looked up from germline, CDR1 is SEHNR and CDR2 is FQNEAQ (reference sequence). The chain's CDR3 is CASSTGLAGLRCF. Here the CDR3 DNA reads TGTGCCAGCAGCACGGGACTAGCGGGGTTAAGGTGCTTC.

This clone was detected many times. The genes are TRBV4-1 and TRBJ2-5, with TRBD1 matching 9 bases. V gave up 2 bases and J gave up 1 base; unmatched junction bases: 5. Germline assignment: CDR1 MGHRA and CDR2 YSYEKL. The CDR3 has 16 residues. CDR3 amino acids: CASSQPTGGSQETQYF. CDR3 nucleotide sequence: TGCGCCAGCAGCCAACCGACAGGGGGAAGCCAAGAGACCCAGTACTTC.

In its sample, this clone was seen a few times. The CDR3 sequence is CASSEGYRSYEQYF. The CDR3 DNA reads TGTGCCAGCAGTGAAGGGTACAGGTCCTACGAGCAGTACTTC. The chain recombines TRBV6-1 with TRBJ2-7; a weak D match, TRBD1 (5 bases). V lost 1 base, J lost 1 base, and 8 bases lay in between. The CDR3 extends over 14 amino acids. CDR1 MNHNS and CDR2 SASEGT come from the germline V gene.

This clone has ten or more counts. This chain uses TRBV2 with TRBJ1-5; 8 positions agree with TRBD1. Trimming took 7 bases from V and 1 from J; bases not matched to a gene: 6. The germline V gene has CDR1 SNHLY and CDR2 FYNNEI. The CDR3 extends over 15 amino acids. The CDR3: CASMSYRGSNQPQHF. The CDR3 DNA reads TGTGCCAGCATGAGCTACAGGGGGAGCAATCAGCCCCAGCATTTT.

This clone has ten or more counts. The CDR3 here is CASSYDRDRNQPQHF. CDR3 coding DNA: TGTGCCAGCAGCTACGACAGGGATCGCAATCAGCCCCAGCATTTT. J is TRBJ1-5 and V is TRBV5-8; 7 positions agree with TRBD1. The V gene's germline CDR1 is SGHTS and CDR2 YDEGEE. Trimming at V came to 3 bases and at J to 2 bases, leaving 5 bases not matched to a gene. The CDR3 contains 15 residues.

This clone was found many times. CDR3 region: CASSLASGYYEQYF. The CDR3 DNA reads as TGTGCCAGCAGCTTAGCATCCGGGTACTACGAGCAGTACTTC. The chain carries TRBV7-2 and TRBJ2-7, with D unclear. Germline V lookup: CDR1 SGHTA, CDR2 FQGNSA. The CDR3 contains 14 residues. The V end was cut by 0 bases, the J end by 3 bases, with 9 bases between.